This T cell receptor (beta chain) was captured by sequencing in a study of T cells in Graves' hyperthyroidism and ophthalmopathy. What was amplified from RNA transcripts were TCR beta CDR3 regions. TCR CDR3 regions were first amplified by RT-PCR with HTBI primers. One entry per CDR3 protein, called by TCRdb with MiXCR from the multiplex PCR reads. The sample yields about 400,000 distinct CDR3 sequences, roughly 14% seen once. This clonotype was seen many times. The antigen is not known. General observations from the study: Blood also held most thyroid clonotypes expanded beyond 0.001.

The length of the CDR3 is 13 residues. V lost 8 bases, J lost 0 bases, and 10 bases lay in between. Germline V gene sequence: CDR1 MDHEN, CDR2 SYDVKM. Lactation, pregnancy, other autoimmune disease or uncontrolled infection excluded patients. This TCR was sampled from a woman between 18 and 29 years old with Graves' hyperthyroidism that later progressed to Graves' ophthalmopathy. The source material was blood. J is TRBJ1-2 and V is TRBV28; D remains ambiguous. The CDR3 nucleotides are TGTGCCAGCTCCCAAGGGACTAACTATGGCTACACCTTC. Residues: CASSQGTNYGYTF.